Following are 14 T cell receptor beta chains from one sample sequenced in a study of blood T cell repertoires in COVID-19. Generated by immunoSEQ multiplex PCR, the TCRdb table keeps only in-frame clones and is missing some. The sample has about 130,000 clones, 75% to 90% seen once; the top ten hold roughly 18%. The sample comprised PBMCs or T cells enriched from blood (not recorded which). The receptor source for this set is a man aged 25 to 45 who had recovered from COVID-19.

The V gene is TRBV29-1, the J gene TRBJ2-3, with 9 bases that match TRBD1. Germline CDR1 SQVTM, CDR2 ANQGSEA. The V and J ends lost 4 bases and 4 bases, in that order; junction bases with no gene match: 3. CDR3 size: 13 residues. CDR3 residues: CSVVQGASDTQYF. The CDR3 bases are TGCAGCGTTGTACAGGGGGCGTCAGATACGCAGTATTTT.

The genes are TRBV7-9 and TRBJ1-6, with 7 bases identical to TRBD1. Germline lookup yields CDR1 SEHNR and CDR2 FQNEAQ (reference sequence). The CDR3 length is 15 residues. The V segment lost 2 bases and the J segment 6 bases; nucleotides outside the gene matches: 4. CDR3 bases: TGTGCCAGCAGCTTACCCGGGACAGCTAATTCACCCCTCCACTTT. Translating gives CASSLPGTANSPLHF.

This chain uses TRBV3-1 (or the pseudogene TRBV3-2) with TRBJ2-7; 8 positions match TRBD1. Looked up from germline, CDR1 is LGHDT and CDR2 is YNNKEL (reference sequence). The junction had 8 bases not matched to a gene; V was cut back by 5 bases and J by 5 bases. The CDR3 consists of 14 residues. Here the CDR3 reads CASSSWQGADEQYF. CDR3 sequence (DNA): TGTGCCAGCAGCTCCTGGCAGGGGGCCGACGAGCAGTACTTC.

This clone was detected once. V usage is TRBV4-1 and J usage is TRBJ1-2; D is unresolved. CDR3 length equals 16 residues. Germline CDR1 and CDR2: MGHRA and YSYEKL. V gave up 1 base and J gave up 3 bases, with 15 bases separating them. The CDR3 DNA reads as TGCGCCAGCAGCCAAGCAAACACAGACCTATACTATGGCTACACCTTC. It codes for CASSQANTDLYYGYTF.

The chain links TRBV6-2 or TRBV6-3 to TRBJ1-1, with D maybe TRBD1 (6 bases). V was cut by 0 bases and J by 4 bases, with 6 bases left in between. Germline CDR1 and CDR2: MNHEY and SVGEGT. The CDR3 spans 13 residues. Here the CDR3 reads CASSYSGGTEAFF. DNA of the CDR3: TGTGCCAGCAGTTACTCAGGGGGCACTGAAGCTTTCTTT.

The gene calls are TRBV9 and TRBJ2-5, with 8 bases lining up with TRBD2. The V segment lost 0 bases and the J segment 2 bases; nucleotides outside the gene matches: 3. CDR1 is SGDLS, CDR2 YYNGEE, per germline. The CDR3 contains 15 residues. CDR3 loop: CASSVVAGGQETQYF. CDR3 DNA: TGTGCCAGCAGCGTAGTTGCGGGGGGTCAAGAGACCCAGTACTTC.

The chain joins TRBV9 to TRBJ1-6, with TRBD1 matching 10 bases. This CDR3 region has 14 residues. Germline trimming cut 3 bases from V and 8 bases from J; bases unmatched to any gene: 2. Germline values: CDR1 SGDLS, CDR2 YYNGEE. The DNA for the CDR3 is TGTGCCAGCAGCGCCGGGACAGGGGATTCACCCCTCCACTTT. Residues: CASSAGTGDSPLHF.

Here the CDR3 DNA reads TGCGCCAGCAGCTTTAACAGGGACGAGCAGTACTTC. Translating it yields CASSFNRDEQYF. The genes are TRBV5-1 and TRBJ2-7, with a possible D match to TRBD1 (6 bases). Trimming stripped 2 bases from V and 5 bases from J, with 8 bases between. CDR1 is SGHRS, CDR2 YFSETQ, per germline. This CDR3 is 12 amino acids long.

The genes are TRBV5-1 and TRBJ2-7, with 9 bases that match TRBD1. V shed 4 bases and J 3 bases; nucleotides not matched to a gene: 8. The CDR3 spans 15 residues. The germline V gene encodes CDR1 SGHRS and CDR2 YFSETQ. Here the CDR3 reads CASSTGQGRVYEQYF. CDR3 DNA: TGCGCCAGCAGCACCGGACAGGGGAGGGTCTACGAGCAGTACTTC.

The chain couples TRBV19 to TRBJ2-2; 7 bases match TRBD2. Trimming took 4 bases from V and 4 from J; bases not matched to a gene: 0. This CDR3 has 13 residues. The germline V gene encodes CDR1 LNHDA and CDR2 SQIVND (reference sequence). This CDR3 is CASSRTSTGELFF. CDR3 nucleotides: TGTGCCAGTAGTAGGACTAGCACCGGGGAGCTGTTTTTT.

The chain links TRBV27 to TRBJ2-1, with TRBD1 matching over 7 bases. CDR3 length: 15 residues. Germline lookup yields CDR1 MNHEY and CDR2 SMNVEV (reference sequence). V lost 5 bases and J lost 2; bases outside the gene matches: 6. The CDR3 sequence: CASSQDRLAYNEQFF. The CDR3 DNA reads as TGTGCCAGCAGTCAGGACAGGCTAGCCTACAATGAGCAGTTCTTC.

V is TRBV5-1 and J is TRBJ1-4; 7 nucleotides align to TRBD1. Trimming removed 2 bases from V and 4 bases from J; junction bases left unmatched: 11. CDR1 and CDR2 (germline): SGHRS, YFSETQ. The CDR3 contains 17 residues. The CDR3 protein is CASSLTGQFFDNEKLFF. The CDR3 DNA reads TGCGCCAGCAGCTTAACGGGACAGTTCTTCGATAATGAAAAACTGTTTTTT.

The chain is built from TRBV6-1 and TRBJ1-3; D is uncertain. V was shortened by 0 bases and J by 0 bases, with 6 bases between the two germline ends. The CDR3 covers 15 residues. CDR1 and CDR2 (germline): MNHNS, SASEGT. CDR3 protein: CASSEARYSGNTIYF. The CDR3 DNA reads as TGTGCCAGCAGTGAAGCCAGGTACTCTGGAAACACCATATATTTT.

In DNA form, the CDR3 reads TGTGCCAGCAGCGCCGACGGGGGGTTCTATGGCTACACCTTC. The encoded protein is CASSADGGFYGYTF. J is TRBJ1-2 and V is TRBV5-5, with D perhaps TRBD1 (5 bases). V was trimmed by 4 bases and J by 4 bases, leaving 14 bases between them. Germline assignment: CDR1 SGHKS and CDR2 YYEKEE (reference sequence). This CDR3 is 14 amino acids long.